This T cell receptor beta chain was captured by sequencing in a study of blood T cell repertoires in COVID-19. Looked up from germline, CDR1 is SGHNT and CDR2 is YYREEE (reference sequence). With 4 bases removed from V and 2 bases from J, the gap between germline ends came to 6 bases. This CDR3 spans 12 amino acids. Assay used: immunoSEQ multiplex PCR; TCRdb lists only in-frame clones, some missing. The data show fewer than 110,000 clones, approximately 88% seen once. Sequenced input: peripheral blood. The J gene is TRBJ1-1, the V gene TRBV5-4; D gene uncertain. The sequence derives from a human donor in a cohort sampled during active COVID-19. CDR3 in amino acids: CASSPVNTEAFF. The CDR3 bases are TGTGCCAGCAGCCCCGTAAACACTGAAGCTTTCTTT.